This TCR beta chain was identified during a study of cytomegalovirus exposure and HLA in healthy donors. Details on this clone: Antigen: not known.

This CDR3 region has 14 residues. The germline gives CDR1 MNHEY, CDR2 SMNVEV (reference sequence). Trimming removed 5 bases from V and 8 bases from J, with 15 bases in between. Findings of the study overall: Later work found that TCR association rates differed between HLA loci; DRB1 had the most and HLA-C the fewest. An ancestry cluster, one associated with Asian ancestry, reportedly showed fewer N-insertions than the approximately 670-donor mean in a later analysis. Productive rates of about 87% or about 30% were seen for most TCR beta V segments in an earlier analysis.

Healthy bone marrow donors supplied every sample. 13 Jbeta primers and 60 Vbeta primers were used for the PCR. Data came from immunoSEQ multiplex PCR; TCRdb stores just in-frame clones and leaves some out. The sample lists roughly 77,000 clones, about 9.4% occurring once. Sequencing was performed on PBMCs. The chain uses TRBV27 and TRBJ1-4; no definite D call. The source of this sequence is a man in his fifties or sixties in good health and CMV-seropositive. The CDR3 DNA reads as TGTGCCAGCAGTGACCCCCTCCGGGTCGAAAAACTGTTTTTT. It codes for CASSDPLRVEKLFF. Full variable domain (rest looked up from reference TRBV27 and TRBJ1-4): EAQVTQNPRYLITVTGKKLTVTCSQNMNHEYMSWYRQDPGLGLRQIYYSMNVEVTDKGDVPEGYKVSRKEKRNFPLILESPSPNQTSLYFCASSDPLRVEKLFFGSGTQLSVL.